A selection of T cell receptor beta chains follows, all from one sample in a study of cytomegalovirus exposure and HLA in healthy donors. Clones were read by immunoSEQ multiplex PCR, and TCRdb kept only the in-frame ones, dropping some. The sample consists of around 180,000 clones, 86% of them appearing once. What was sequenced was PBMCs. Receptors originate from a woman younger than 35 in good health and CMV-seronegative. Each CDR3 is given with its conserved first and last residue. The order of the fields is V gene, D gene, clone size, J gene, CDR3 protein, CDR3 DNA. The D gene is left open where the match is weak. Expanded clones get a size class; other rows say once, few or many, or leave the size out.

v_call: TRBV6-1
d_call: TRBD2
clone_size: once
j_call: TRBJ2-1
cdr3_aa: CASSDLPAGGYNEQFF
cdr3_nt: TGTGCCAGCAGTGATCTTCCAGCGGGGGGATACAATGAGCAGTTCTTC

v_call: TRBV7-6
d_call: NA
clone_size: NA
j_call: TRBJ2-3
cdr3_aa: CASSFRGTSTDTQYF
cdr3_nt: TGTGCCAGCAGCTTCCGCGGCACCAGCACAGATACGCAGTATTTT

v_call: TRBV7-9
d_call: TRBD1
clone_size: NA
j_call: TRBJ2-3
cdr3_aa: CASSFGQGFSDTQYF
cdr3_nt: TGTGCCAGCAGCTTCGGACAGGGCTTTTCAGATACGCAGTATTTT

v_call: TRBV10-2
d_call: TRBD2
clone_size: NA
j_call: TRBJ2-5
cdr3_aa: CASSDAGGPSGETQYF
cdr3_nt: TGCGCCAGCAGTGACGCGGGAGGGCCGTCTGGAGAGACCCAGTACTTC

v_call: TRBV10-3
d_call: TRBD1
clone_size: NA
j_call: TRBJ2-3
cdr3_aa: CAILRGPTDTQYF
cdr3_nt: TGTGCCATCTTAAGGGGGCCCACAGATACGCAGTATTTT

v_call: TRBV12-2
d_call: NA
clone_size: NA
j_call: TRBJ2-3
cdr3_aa: CASRSQKRRGSDTQYF
cdr3_nt: TGTGCAAGTCGCTCACAAAAAAGAAGGGGATCAGATACGCAGTATTTT

v_call: TRBV29-1
d_call: TRBD1
clone_size: once
j_call: TRBJ1-5
cdr3_aa: CSVVQGERNQPQHF
cdr3_nt: TGCAGCGTTGTACAGGGGGAAAGGAATCAGCCCCAGCATTTT

v_call: TRBV23-1
d_call: TRBD1
clone_size: NA
j_call: TRBJ1-1
cdr3_aa: CASRTIEGQGARFTFF
cdr3_nt: TGCGCCAGCCGAACCATCGAGGGACAGGGGGCGCGGTTCACTTTCTTT

v_call: TRBV5-1
d_call: TRBD1
clone_size: NA
j_call: TRBJ1-2
cdr3_aa: CASSSDGLENRGQQLNYGYTF
cdr3_nt: TGCGCCAGCAGCTCCGACGGTTTGGAGAACAGGGGCCAACAACTTAACTATGGCTACACCTTC

v_call: TRBV27
d_call: TRBD1
clone_size: NA
j_call: TRBJ1-1
cdr3_aa: CASSSVTGGPRNTEAFF
cdr3_nt: TGTGCCAGCAGTTCTGTAACAGGGGGCCCCCGGAACACTGAAGCTTTCTTT

v_call: TRBV30
d_call: NA
clone_size: NA
j_call: TRBJ1-2
cdr3_aa: CAWSPTLDRLHGYTF
cdr3_nt: TGTGCCTGGAGCCCTACTCTAGATCGGCTTCATGGCTACACCTTC

v_call: TRBV5-5
d_call: NA
clone_size: NA
j_call: TRBJ1-1
cdr3_aa: CANSLEARTEAFF
cdr3_nt: TGTGCCAACAGCTTGGAAGCGCGAACTGAAGCTTTCTTT

v_call: TRBV4-1
d_call: NA
clone_size: NA
j_call: TRBJ1-1
cdr3_aa: CASSQDPGQNTEAFF
cdr3_nt: TGCGCCAGCAGCCAAGATCCCGGACAGAACACTGAAGCTTTCTTT

v_call: TRBV27
d_call: NA
clone_size: NA
j_call: TRBJ2-2
cdr3_aa: CATRRERRPNTGELFF
cdr3_nt: TGTGCCACCCGGAGAGAGAGGCGGCCGAACACCGGGGAGCTGTTTTTT

v_call: TRBV18
d_call: TRBD2
clone_size: few
j_call: TRBJ2-7
cdr3_aa: CASSPSSGRFHEQYF
cdr3_nt: TGTGCCAGCTCACCTTCTAGCGGGAGATTCCACGAGCAGTACTTC

v_call: TRBV30
d_call: NA
clone_size: NA
j_call: TRBJ2-1
cdr3_aa: CAWSFRGLGEFF
cdr3_nt: TGTGCCTGGAGTTTTAGGGGCCTCGGAGAGTTCTTC

v_call: TRBV11-2
d_call: NA
clone_size: NA
j_call: TRBJ2-5
cdr3_aa: CASSLGTRVRGETQYF
cdr3_nt: TGTGCCAGCAGCTTAGGTACTAGGGTTCGGGGAGAGACCCAGTACTTC

v_call: TRBV19
d_call: NA
clone_size: NA
j_call: TRBJ1-5
cdr3_aa: CASSVQEQPQHF
cdr3_nt: TGTGCCAGTAGTGTACAGGAGCAGCCCCAGCATTTT

v_call: TRBV30
d_call: TRBD2
clone_size: NA
j_call: TRBJ2-5
cdr3_aa: CAWSVGRTSGGETQYF
cdr3_nt: TGTGCCTGGAGTGTCGGACGGACTAGCGGGGGGGAGACCCAGTACTTC

v_call: TRBV5-8
d_call: NA
clone_size: NA
j_call: TRBJ1-5
cdr3_aa: CASTSGASISQPQHF
cdr3_nt: TGTGCCAGCACCAGCGGGGCCTCAATCTCCCAGCCCCAGCATTTT

v_call: TRBV20-1
d_call: NA
clone_size: once
j_call: TRBJ1-1
cdr3_aa: CSARQSEAFF
cdr3_nt: TGCAGTGCTAGACAATCTGAAGCTTTCTTT

v_call: TRBV7-8
d_call: TRBD1
clone_size: NA
j_call: TRBJ1-2
cdr3_aa: CASSLVAGTGDYGYTF
cdr3_nt: TGTGCCAGCAGCTTAGTTGCAGGGACAGGGGACTATGGCTACACCTTC

v_call: TRBV5-5
d_call: TRBD1
clone_size: NA
j_call: TRBJ2-3
cdr3_aa: CASSLGQATDTQYF
cdr3_nt: TGTGCCAGCAGCCTGGGACAGGCTACAGATACGCAGTATTTT

v_call: TRBV4-1
d_call: NA
clone_size: NA
j_call: TRBJ1-1
cdr3_aa: CASSQAKDRSNMNTEAFF
cdr3_nt: TGCGCCAGCAGCCAAGCCAAGGACAGATCTAACATGAACACTGAAGCTTTCTTT

v_call: TRBV5-1
d_call: NA
clone_size: NA
j_call: TRBJ2-7
cdr3_aa: CASSLADEQYF
cdr3_nt: TGCGCCAGCAGCTTGGCAGACGAGCAGTACTTC

v_call: TRBV11-3
d_call: NA
clone_size: NA
j_call: TRBJ1-1
cdr3_aa: CASSPQGSTEAFF
cdr3_nt: TGTGCCAGCAGCCCCCAGGGAAGTACTGAAGCTTTCTTT

v_call: TRBV4-1
d_call: TRBD1
clone_size: NA
j_call: TRBJ1-2
cdr3_aa: CASSRYRGVGYTF
cdr3_nt: TGCGCCAGCAGCCGTTACAGGGGAGTGGGCTACACCTTC

v_call: TRBV7-3
d_call: NA
clone_size: NA
j_call: TRBJ1-3
cdr3_aa: CASSLNGGDTIYF
cdr3_nt: TGTGCCAGCAGCTTAAATGGGGGGGACACCATATATTTT